The entry below gives a single T cell receptor (beta chain) sequence along with its context. Clones were read by immunoSEQ multiplex PCR, and TCRdb kept only the in-frame ones, dropping some. This sample carries about 1 million clones, approximately 72% of them seen once, and the ten largest clones take about 1.4%. This sample was taken from a study of shared clonotypes between healthy human individuals. Study context: A donor's plate count was three for CD4 naive and three for CD4 memory; CD8 naive had two and CD8 memory one.

The CDR3 length is 15 residues. The germline V and J ends were trimmed by 3 bases and 4 bases, with 12 bases remaining between them. In germline, CDR1 is MNHNY, CDR2 SVGAGI (reference sequence). J is TRBJ2-2 and V is TRBV6-6; TRBD2 is a possible D gene (5 bases). Sequenced material: memory CD4+ T cells sorted from blood. The subset denotes: CD45RA-negative fraction. The receptor was derived from a man between 18 and 35 years old in good health. DNA for the CDR3: TGTGCCAGCAGTTATCTTTTGGGGAGCACCGGGGAGCTGTTTTTT. As protein: CASSYLLGSTGELFF.